This note documents a single T cell receptor (beta chain) sequence. The entry originates in a study of blood T cell repertoires in COVID-19. Whole-study context: COVID-19 samples from acute and convalescent phases originated in the United States, Italy and Spain. The cDNA or gDNA used as material had been derived from T cells, B-cell-depleted T cells, or PBMCs.

Authors' processing steps: Amplified reference gene primers provided the basis for estimating nucleated cell counts. Clones were read by immunoSEQ multiplex PCR, and TCRdb kept only the in-frame ones, dropping some. From that table come the V and J calls and clone size; the DNA was used to work out D and trimming. The sample shows hundreds of thousands of clones, 70% to 90% of them seen only once. This CDR3 comprises 18 residues. Germline V gene data show CDR1 as SGHRS and CDR2 as YFSETQ. J lost 8 bases, V lost 0 bases, and 17 bases had no gene match. Sequenced material: peripheral blood. The source of this sequence is a woman between 18 and 29 years old who had recovered from COVID-19. The chain employs TRBV5-1 and TRBJ2-1; 7 nucleotides match TRBD2. The CDR3 loop reads CASSLDLTSVRADDEQFF. For the CDR3, the DNA is TGCGCCAGCAGCTTGGACCTCACTAGCGTGAGAGCCGACGATGAGCAGTTCTTC.